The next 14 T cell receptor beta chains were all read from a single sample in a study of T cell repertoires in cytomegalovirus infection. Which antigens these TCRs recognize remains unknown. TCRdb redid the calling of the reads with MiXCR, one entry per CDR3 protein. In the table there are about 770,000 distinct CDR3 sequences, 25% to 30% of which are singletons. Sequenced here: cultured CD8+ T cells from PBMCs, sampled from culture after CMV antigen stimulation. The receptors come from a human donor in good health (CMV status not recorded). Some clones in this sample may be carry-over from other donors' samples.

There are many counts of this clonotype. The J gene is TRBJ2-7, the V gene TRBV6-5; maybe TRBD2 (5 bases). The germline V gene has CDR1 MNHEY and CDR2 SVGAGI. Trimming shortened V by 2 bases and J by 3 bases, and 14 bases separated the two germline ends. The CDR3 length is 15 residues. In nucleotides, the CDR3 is TGTGCCAGCAGTTACGGACTCGACCAGGACTACGAGCAGTACTTC. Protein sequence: CASSYGLDQDYEQYF.

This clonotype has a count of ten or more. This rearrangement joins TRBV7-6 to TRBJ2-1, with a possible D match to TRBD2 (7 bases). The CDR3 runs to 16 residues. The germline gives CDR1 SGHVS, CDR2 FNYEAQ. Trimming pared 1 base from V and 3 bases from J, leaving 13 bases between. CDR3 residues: CASSLGGGGLYNEQFF. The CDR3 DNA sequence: TGTGCCAGCAGCTTAGGAGGGGGGGGGCTCTACAATGAGCAGTTCTTC.

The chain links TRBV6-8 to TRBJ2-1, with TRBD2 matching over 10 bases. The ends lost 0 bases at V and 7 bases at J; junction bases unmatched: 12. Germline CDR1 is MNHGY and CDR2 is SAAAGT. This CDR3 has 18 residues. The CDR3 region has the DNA TGTGCCAGCAGTTACTCGGCAGTGGGGACTAGCGTTAGAAATGAGCAGTTCTTC. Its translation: CASSYSAVGTSVRNEQFF.

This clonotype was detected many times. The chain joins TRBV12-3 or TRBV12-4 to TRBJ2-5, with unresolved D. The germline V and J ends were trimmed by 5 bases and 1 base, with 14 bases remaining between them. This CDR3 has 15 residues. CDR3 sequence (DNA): TGTGCCAGCAGTGCCGTGTCGTGGGGCCAAGAGACCCAGTACTTC. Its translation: CASSAVSWGQETQYF.

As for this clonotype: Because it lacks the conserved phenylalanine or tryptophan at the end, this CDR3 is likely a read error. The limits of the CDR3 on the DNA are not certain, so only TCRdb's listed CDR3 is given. CDR3 loop: CATSVGTRIHI. This rearrangement joins TRBV15 to TRBJ2-4; the D call TRBD2 from the table was never checked on the DNA. Inclusive of both ends, the CDR3 amounts to 11 amino acids. Germline V CDR1 and CDR2: LNHNV, YYDKDF (reference sequence).

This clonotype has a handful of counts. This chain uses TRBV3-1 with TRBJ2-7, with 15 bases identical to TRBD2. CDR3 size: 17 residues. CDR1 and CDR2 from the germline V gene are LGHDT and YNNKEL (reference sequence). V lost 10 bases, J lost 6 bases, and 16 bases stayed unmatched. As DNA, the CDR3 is TGTGCCACCCAAGGACTAGCGGGGGGGCCGGCTTCACTCGAGCAGTACTTC. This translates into CATQGLAGGPASLEQYF.

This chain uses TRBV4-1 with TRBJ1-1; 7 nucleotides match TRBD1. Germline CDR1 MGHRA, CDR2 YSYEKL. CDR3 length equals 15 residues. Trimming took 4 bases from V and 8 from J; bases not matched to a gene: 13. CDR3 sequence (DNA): TGCGCCAGCAGCCGCCCGGGACAGCCAGCTGGGGAAGCTTTCTTT. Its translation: CASSRPGQPAGEAFF.

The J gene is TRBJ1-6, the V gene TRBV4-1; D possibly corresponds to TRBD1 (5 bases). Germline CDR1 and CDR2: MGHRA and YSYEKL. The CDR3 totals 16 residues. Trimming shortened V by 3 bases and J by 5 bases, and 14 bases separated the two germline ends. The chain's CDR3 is CASSQIRQTNNSPLHF. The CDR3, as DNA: TGCGCCAGCAGCCAGATAAGACAGACGAATAATTCACCCCTCCACTTT.

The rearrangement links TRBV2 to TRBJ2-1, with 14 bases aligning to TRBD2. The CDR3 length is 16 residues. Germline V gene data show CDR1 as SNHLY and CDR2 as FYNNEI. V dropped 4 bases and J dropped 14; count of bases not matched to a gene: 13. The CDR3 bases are TGTGCCAGCAGTGTGGCTGGACTAGCGGGGGGAGCGAGGGAGTTCTTC. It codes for CASSVAGLAGGAREFF.

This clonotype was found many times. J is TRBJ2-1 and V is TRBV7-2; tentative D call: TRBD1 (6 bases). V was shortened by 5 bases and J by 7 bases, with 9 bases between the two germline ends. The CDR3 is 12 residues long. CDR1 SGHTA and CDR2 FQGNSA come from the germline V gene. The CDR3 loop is CASSPGVNEQFF. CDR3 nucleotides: TGTGCCAGCAGCCCAGGGGTTAATGAGCAGTTCTTC.

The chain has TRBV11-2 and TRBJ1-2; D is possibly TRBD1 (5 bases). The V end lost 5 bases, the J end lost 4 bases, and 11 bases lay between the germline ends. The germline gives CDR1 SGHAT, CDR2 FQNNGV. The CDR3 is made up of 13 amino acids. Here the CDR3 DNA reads TGTGCCAGCAGCCAAGGGGTTTCCTATGGCTACACCTTC. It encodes CASSQGVSYGYTF.

CDR3 residues: CASSTFTGQTDTQYF. The CDR3 DNA is TGTGCCAGCAGCACATTCACAGGACAGACAGATACGCAGTATTTT. This chain uses TRBV9 with TRBJ2-3; D possibly corresponds to TRBD1 (6 bases). Germline V gene lookup returns CDR1 SGDLS and CDR2 YYNGEE. This CDR3 is built from 15 residues. V was cut by 4 bases and J by 3 bases, with 15 bases left in between.

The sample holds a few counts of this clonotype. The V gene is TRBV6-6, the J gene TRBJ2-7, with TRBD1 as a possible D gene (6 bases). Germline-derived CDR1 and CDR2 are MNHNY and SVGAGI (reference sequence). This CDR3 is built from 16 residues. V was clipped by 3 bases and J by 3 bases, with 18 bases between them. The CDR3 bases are TGTGCCAGCAGTTATCTTCCGGCAGGGGATCTCTACGAGCAGTACTTC. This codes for CASSYLPAGDLYEQYF.

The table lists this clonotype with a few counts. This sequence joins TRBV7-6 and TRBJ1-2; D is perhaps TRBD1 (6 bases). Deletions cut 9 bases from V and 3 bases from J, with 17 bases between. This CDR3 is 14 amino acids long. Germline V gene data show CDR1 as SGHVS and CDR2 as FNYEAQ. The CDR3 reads CASYNRQDHYGYTF. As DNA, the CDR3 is TGTGCCAGTTACAATCGACAGGATCACTATGGCTACACCTTC.